Presented here are 18 T cell receptor beta chains from one specimen sequenced in a study of T cells after yellow fever vaccination. TCRdb recomputed calls from the 5' RACE reads with MiXCR, one row per CDR3 protein. The sample shows around 300,000 distinct CDR3 sequences, approximately 13% of them seen only once. The sample in question was CD4+ T cells sorted from PBMCs, obtained 45 days after the yellow fever booster vaccination. These receptors all stem from a young man who received the YFV17D yellow fever vaccine.

This clonotype was counted many times. J is TRBJ2-3 and V is TRBV20-1; D unclear. Germline lookup yields CDR1 DFQATT and CDR2 SNEGSKA (reference sequence). With 4 bases removed from V and 3 bases from J, the gap between germline ends came to 2 bases. This CDR3 is built from 10 residues. The CDR3 coding sequence is TGCAGTGCTAAAACAGATACGCAGTATTTT. This sequence encodes CSAKTDTQYF.

The V gene is TRBV7-8, the J gene TRBJ2-3; D perhaps matches TRBD1 (6 bases). The CDR3 spans 13 residues. Looked up from germline, CDR1 is SGHVS and CDR2 is FQNEAQ. The V end was cut by 6 bases, the J end by 10 bases, with 17 bases between. The CDR3 reads CASRVGPGAPQYF. The CDR3 DNA follows: TGTGCCAGCAGGGTAGGGCCAGGGGCTCCGCAGTATTTT.

This clonotype has more than one count but fewer than ten. The chain uses TRBV20-1 and TRBJ1-4, with 7 bases matching TRBD1. The CDR3 is made up of 13 amino acids. V lost 6 bases and J lost 5; bases outside the gene matches: 6. Germline V lookup: CDR1 DFQATT, CDR2 SNEGSKA (reference sequence). The CDR3 reads CSAARDSNEKLFF. The CDR3 DNA follows: TGCAGTGCGGCCCGGGACAGCAATGAAAAACTGTTTTTT.

This clonotype showed up just a few times. The chain uses TRBV3-1 and TRBJ1-5, with 7 nucleotides matching TRBD1. The V and J ends lost 1 base and 5 bases, in that order; junction bases with no gene match: 2. This CDR3 is built from 14 residues. CDR1 is LGHDT and CDR2 is YNNKEL in the germline V gene (reference sequence). The CDR3 spells CASSQGTGHQPQHF. As DNA, the CDR3 is TGTGCCAGCAGCCAAGGGACAGGCCATCAGCCCCAGCATTTT.

This chain links TRBV25-1 with TRBJ1-1, with 7 bases matching TRBD1. This CDR3 is built from 16 residues. The junction had 6 bases not matched to a gene; V was cut back by 1 base and J by 1 base. Germline lookup yields CDR1 MGHDK and CDR2 SYGVNS. In nucleotides, the CDR3 is TGTGCCAGCAGTGAATTAGAGGGGGCCGCGAACACTGAAGCTTTCTTT. It specifies CASSELEGAANTEAFF.

This clonotype has a handful of counts. The V call is TRBV5-1, the J call TRBJ2-5, with a weak D call TRBD1 (6 bases). Germline lookup yields CDR1 SGHRS and CDR2 YFSETQ. Trimming removed 4 bases from V and 3 bases from J, with 13 bases in between. This CDR3 has 14 residues. The CDR3 nucleotides are TGCGCCAGCAGCGCCCGGGACACTGAAGAGACCCAGTACTTC. This translates into CASSARDTEETQYF.

This clonotype was picked up a small number of times. The chain combines TRBV7-2 with TRBJ1-1; unclear D gene. Trimming left V 5 bases short and J 8 bases short, with 12 bases between. The CDR3 has 12 residues. Germline V lookup: CDR1 SGHTA, CDR2 FQGNSA. CDR3 DNA: TGTGCCAGCAGCCCGGTCGAGCCCGAAGCTTTCTTT. Protein product: CASSPVEPEAFF.

This rearrangement joins TRBV6-1 to TRBJ2-5, with 8 bases lining up with TRBD1. The germline gives CDR1 MNHNS, CDR2 SASEGT. The CDR3 loop spans 18 amino acids. With V trimmed by 3 bases and J by 3 bases, 15 bases remained unmatched. CDR3: CASSDTLGTGREKETQYF. The CDR3 nucleotides read TGTGCCAGCAGTGACACACTCGGGACAGGCCGGGAGAAAGAGACCCAGTACTTC.

The V and J genes are TRBV5-1 and TRBJ1-3; 10 bases are shared with TRBD1. The CDR3 consists of 16 residues. Germline V gene sequence: CDR1 SGHRS, CDR2 YFSETQ. V lost 0 bases, J lost 2 bases, and 2 bases stayed unmatched. CDR3 DNA sequence: TGCGCCAGCAGCTTGGGACAGGGGGCCGCTGGAAACACCATATATTTT. Translation gives CASSLGQGAAGNTIYF.

This clonotype occurred a few times. V and J are TRBV20-1 and TRBJ2-7; TRBD2 is a possible D gene (6 bases). This CDR3 contains 13 residues. Per germline, CDR1 DFQATT and CDR2 SNEGSKA (reference sequence). The V gene lost 1 base and the J gene lost 3 bases, with 10 bases spanning the gap. Written as DNA, the CDR3 is TGCAGTGCTAGAGCCCGGGGAGGCTACGAGCAGTACTTC. This codes for CSARARGGYEQYF.

V gene TRBV4-2 combines with J gene TRBJ2-3; no definite D call. Germline CDR1 LGHNA, CDR2 YNFKEQ. The CDR3 is made up of 15 amino acids. V lost 3 bases, J lost 2 bases, and 12 bases lay in between. The CDR3 sequence is CASSQETINTDTQYF. In DNA form, the CDR3 reads TGTGCCAGCAGCCAGGAGACCATTAACACAGATACGCAGTATTTT.

This chain joins TRBV4-2 and TRBJ2-3; 8 positions agree with TRBD2. The CDR3 length is 18 residues. Germline CDR1 is LGHNA and CDR2 is YNFKEQ. With 0 bases clipped from V and 2 bases from J, the junction kept 10 bases outside the gene matches. For the CDR3, the DNA is TGTGCCAGCAGCCAAGATCGTACCGGGAGGGTATCCACAGATACGCAGTATTTT. The encoded protein is CASSQDRTGRVSTDTQYF.

J is TRBJ2-7 and V is TRBV10-1; the match to TRBD1 covers 9 bases. Per germline, CDR1 WNHNN and CDR2 SYGVQD (reference sequence). The CDR3 sequence is 16 residues long. V dropped 0 bases and J dropped 2; count of bases not matched to a gene: 5. The CDR3 region is CASSESWGQGTYEQYF. CDR3 DNA sequence: TGCGCCAGCAGTGAGTCGTGGGGACAGGGCACCTACGAGCAGTACTTC.

CDR3 sequence reads: CSARGLAGGETQYF. CDR3 DNA: TGCAGTGCTAGGGGACTAGCGGGAGGAGAGACCCAGTACTTC. The rearrangement joins TRBV20-1 to TRBJ2-5; 15 bases map to TRBD2. Germline V gene sequence: CDR1 DFQATT, CDR2 SNEGSKA (reference sequence). V gave up 3 bases and J gave up 4 bases; unmatched junction bases: 0. This CDR3 region has 14 residues.

This clonotype was detected ten times or more. CDR3 DNA sequence: TGTGCCAGCAGCCCCCAAAACACTGAAGCTTTCTTT. This translates into CASSPQNTEAFF. The chain links TRBV7-2 to TRBJ1-1; D remains unclear. The CDR3 totals 12 residues. V lost 5 bases and J lost 2, with 6 bases in between. Germline V gene sequence: CDR1 SGHTA, CDR2 FQGNSA.

On this clonotype: An end of the junction differs from the germline gene, which may be a read error. The chain couples TRBV7-8 to TRBJ1-6, with D possibly being TRBD1 (6 bases). From germline, CDR1 is SGHVS and CDR2 FQNEAQ. The CDR3 is 14 residues long. The CDR3 DNA sequence: TGTGCCGGCAGCGGACAGAGAATTAATTCACCCCTCCACTTT. It encodes CAGSGQRINSPLHF.

The chain links TRBV9 to TRBJ2-7; 11 bases line up with TRBD1. V shed 2 bases, J shed 5 bases, and the junction held 3 bases outside the gene matches. The CDR3 runs to 14 residues. Looked up from germline, CDR1 is SGDLS and CDR2 is YYNGEE. CDR3 DNA: TGTGCCAGCAGCGTGGACAGGGGGCCTGACGAGCAGTACTTC. This codes for CASSVDRGPDEQYF. The full variable domain, with the rest looked up from reference TRBV9 and TRBJ2-7, is DSGVTQTPKHLITATGQRVTLRCSPRSGDLSVYWYQQSLDQGLQFLIQYYNGEERAKGNILERFSAQQFPDLHSELNLSSLELGDSALYFCASSVDRGPDEQYFGPGTRLTVT.

V is TRBV2 and J is TRBJ1-1; TRBD1 matches at 8 bases. The CDR3 totals 12 residues. Germline V gene lookup returns CDR1 SNHLY and CDR2 FYNNEI. After removal of 7 bases from V and 8 bases from J, the junction contained 6 bases not matched to a gene. The CDR3 DNA reads as TGTGCCAGCACCTTTCGGGACAGGGAAGCTTTCTTT. It translates to CASTFRDREAFF.